The T cell receptor (beta chain) described here comes from a study of blood T cell repertoires in COVID-19. The table came from immunoSEQ multiplex PCR; TCRdb's copy has only in-frame clones and leaves some out. In the table there are about 200,000 clones, approximately 87% of which are singletons. The germline gives CDR1 SGHTA, CDR2 FQGTGA. The CDR3 runs 15 residues. The germline V and J ends were trimmed by 5 bases and 0 bases, with 13 bases remaining between them. Sequenced: peripheral blood. The chain is built from TRBV7-3 and TRBJ1-1; D might be TRBD1 (6 bases). This TCR came from a man in his sixties who had recovered from COVID-19. This CDR3 is CASSLVGGMNTEAFF. The CDR3 DNA reads as TGTGCCAGCAGCCTCGTAGGGGGTATGAACACTGAAGCTTTCTTT.